The 22 T cell receptor beta chains presented below share a single source sample, sequenced in a study of molecular identifiers for immune sequencing clone quantification. Using its own MiXCR run on the PCR reads, TCRdb lists one record per CDR3 protein. In the table there are about 630,000 distinct CDR3 sequences, less than 30% of which are singletons. Sequences were obtained from naive CD8+ T cells from blood, with Jurkat cell RNA spiked in. Subset denoted: FACS-sorted CD8+CD4-CCR7+CD45RA+ naive T cells. These receptors came from a human donor in good health. Some libraries in this study had Jurkat cell RNA spiked in.

Details on this clonotype: A read error is possible here, since a much larger clone lies one base away. The rearrangement links TRBV6-2 or TRBV6-3 to TRBJ2-1; D might be TRBD2 (5 bases). V was clipped by 0 bases and J by 10 bases, with 16 bases between them. The CDR3 is made up of 15 amino acids. Germline assignment: CDR1 MNHEY and CDR2 SVGEGT. The CDR3 DNA sequence: TGTGCCAGCAGTTACTCTGGACTGCGAGAACAAGAGCAGTTCTTC. Translation gives CASSYSGLREQEQFF.

This clonotype has just a few counts. This chain connects TRBV20-1 to TRBJ2-7, with D unresolved. Between the trimmed V and J ends, which lost 0 bases and 3 bases, there was a span of 9 bases. There are 13 residues in the CDR3. Germline V gene data show CDR1 as DFQATT and CDR2 as SNEGSKA (reference sequence). In DNA form, the CDR3 reads TGCAGTGCTAGAGATAAATGGGGCTACGAGCAGTACTTC. Its protein is CSARDKWGYEQYF.

The sample holds many counts of this clonotype. This chain joins TRBV10-3 and TRBJ1-5; no clear D. Germline values: CDR1 ENHRY, CDR2 SYGVKD. V was trimmed by 1 base and J by 0 bases, leaving 10 bases between them. CDR3 length: 16 residues. CDR3 in DNA: TGTGCCATCAGTGAGTTCGAGGGCTATAGCAATCAGCCCCAGCATTTT. Protein: CAISEFEGYSNQPQHF.

The rearrangement links TRBV5-3 to TRBJ1-2, with D tentatively TRBD1 (5 bases). TRBV5-3 is known as an ORF, though its function is uncertain. V lost 8 bases and J 7 bases, leaving 27 bases between the germline ends. CDR3 length: 16 amino acids. This chain's CDR3 is CASNTVPEGRFFGYTF. The CDR3 DNA reads TGTGCCAGCAACACTGTACCCGAGGGGCGCTTTTTTGGCTACACCTTC.

The rearrangement joins TRBV19 to TRBJ2-2; 7 bases agree with TRBD2. Trimming at V came to 7 bases and at J to 5 bases, leaving 13 bases not matched to a gene. Per germline, CDR1 LNHDA and CDR2 SQIVND (reference sequence). The CDR3 loop spans 16 amino acids. CDR3 in amino acids: CASTAGRLAYTGELFF. The DNA of the CDR3 is TGTGCCAGTACCGCCGGGAGACTAGCTTATACCGGGGAGCTGTTTTTT.

This clonotype was counted at least ten times. CDR3 sequence reads: CASSQGPVVYEQYF. In DNA, the CDR3 is TGCGCCAGCAGCCAAGGCCCGGTCGTCTACGAGCAGTACTTC. The chain joins TRBV4-3 to TRBJ2-7; no reliable D call. The V end was cut by 1 base, the J end by 3 bases, with 10 bases between. Germline V gene lookup returns CDR1 LGHNA and CDR2 YSLEER. The CDR3 is made up of 14 amino acids.

This chain links TRBV4-3 with TRBJ2-7; tentatively, D is TRBD1 (8 bases). CDR1 is LGHNA and CDR2 is YSLEER in the germline V gene. CDR3 length: 15 amino acids. V dropped 2 bases and J dropped 1 base, with 12 bases sitting between them. CDR3 sequence reads: CASSQNRGGSYEQYF. The CDR3 DNA reads TGCGCCAGCAGCCAAAACAGGGGGGGGTCCTACGAGCAGTACTTC.

The chain links TRBV19 to TRBJ1-4, with 8 bases matching TRBD1. CDR3 length: 13 residues. V gave up 6 bases and J gave up 6 bases; unmatched junction bases: 3. Germline loops: CDR1 LNHDA, CDR2 SQIVND (reference sequence). The CDR3 coding sequence is TGTGCCAGTAGGGAGACAGGGGATGAAAAACTGTTTTTT. It specifies CASRETGDEKLFF.

This clonotype was found a few times. The chain employs TRBV9 and TRBJ2-7; 7 nucleotides align to TRBD1. V shed 3 bases, J shed 2 bases, and the junction held 8 bases outside the gene matches. The CDR3 sequence is 15 residues long. Germline assignment: CDR1 SGDLS and CDR2 YYNGEE. The CDR3 sequence: CASSAWDSLTYEQYF. CDR3 sequence (DNA): TGTGCCAGCAGCGCCTGGGACAGCCTTACCTACGAGCAGTACTTC. The complete variable domain, with remaining parts taken from reference TRBV9 and TRBJ2-7, reads DSGVTQTPKHLITATGQRVTLRCSPRSGDLSVYWYQQSLDQGLQFLIQYYNGEERAKGNILERFSAQQFPDLHSELNLSSLELGDSALYFCASSAWDSLTYEQYFGPGTRLTVT.

This chain joins TRBV4-3 and TRBJ1-2; no firm D call. V dropped 0 bases and J dropped 2 bases, with 13 bases sitting between them. The length of the CDR3 is 16 residues. Germline loops: CDR1 LGHNA, CDR2 YSLEER. The CDR3 region has the DNA TGCGCCAGCAGCCAAGATATAGGACGTCCGAACTATGGCTACACCTTC. It specifies CASSQDIGRPNYGYTF.

The rearrangement uses TRBV4-3 and TRBJ1-2; TRBD1 aligns across 7 bases. This CDR3 is 15 amino acids long. Germline CDR1 reads LGHNA; CDR2 reads YSLEER. Trimming took 0 bases from V and 4 from J; bases not matched to a gene: 5. The CDR3 sequence: CASSQDWQGVYGYTF. CDR3 nucleotide sequence: TGCGCCAGCAGCCAAGATTGGCAGGGGGTCTATGGCTACACCTTC.

The chain carries TRBV6-1 and TRBJ2-7; 10 nucleotides line up with TRBD2. CDR3 size: 15 residues. Germline V lookup: CDR1 MNHNS, CDR2 SASEGT. Germline trimming cut 5 bases from V and 3 bases from J; bases unmatched to any gene: 7. The CDR3 nucleotides are TGTGCCAGCAGTACATCACTAGCGGGGAACTACGAGCAGTACTTC. Its protein is CASSTSLAGNYEQYF.

On this clonotype: A junction end diverges from the germline sequence, so it may reflect a read error. This chain joins TRBV12-3 or TRBV12-4 and TRBJ2-7, with D tentatively TRBD1 (5 bases). The CDR3 has 12 amino acids. The CDR3 sequence is CAGSLIRDEQYF. As DNA, the CDR3 is TGTGCCGGCAGCCTAATCAGGGACGAGCAGTACTTC.

The rearrangement joins TRBV19 to TRBJ2-2; D not resolved. This CDR3 has 15 residues. Germline CDR1 reads LNHDA; CDR2 reads SQIVND (reference sequence). V gave up 3 bases and J gave up 0 bases, with 8 bases separating them. CDR3 in amino acids: CASSMDAPNTGELFF. The CDR3 nucleotides read TGTGCCAGTAGTATGGACGCCCCGAACACCGGGGAGCTGTTTTTT.

This clonotype occurred many times. This sequence joins TRBV7-2 and TRBJ2-1; D possibly matches TRBD1 or TRBD2 (5 bases each). The CDR3 loop spans 17 amino acids. V shed 0 bases and J shed 2 bases, with 14 bases lying between them. Germline lookup yields CDR1 SGHTA and CDR2 FQGNSA. CDR3 coding DNA: TGTGCCAGCAGCTTAGCCGGGACCCCAGGGACCTACAATGAGCAGTTCTTC. Protein: CASSLAGTPGTYNEQFF. The full variable domain, with the rest looked up from reference TRBV7-2 and TRBJ2-1, is GAGVSQSPSNKVTEKGKDVELRCDPISGHTALYWYRQSLGQGLEFLIYFQGNSAPDKSGLPSDRFSAERTGGSVSTLTIQRTQQEDSAVYLCASSLAGTPGTYNEQFFGPGTRLTVL.

The V gene is TRBV30, the J gene TRBJ1-1; D gene unclear. The CDR3 spans 14 residues. Trimming removed 3 bases from V and 1 base from J, with 12 bases in between. CDR1 is GTSNPN, CDR2 SVGIG, per germline (reference sequence). Here the CDR3 DNA reads TGTGCCTGGAGCGGACCGGTGGGGAACACTGAAGCTTTCTTT. This sequence encodes CAWSGPVGNTEAFF.

This clonotype was recorded a few times. The chain combines TRBV6-2 or TRBV6-3 with TRBJ2-7; the match to TRBD2 covers 7 bases. The CDR3 totals 16 residues. V lost 2 bases, J lost 1 base, and 8 bases stayed unmatched. Per germline, CDR1 MNHEY and CDR2 SVGEGT. CDR3 in DNA: TGTGCCAGCAGTTACGGCCTGCTAGCGGAATCCTACGAGCAGTACTTC. As protein: CASSYGLLAESYEQYF.

There are many counts of this clonotype. The chain joins TRBV30 to TRBJ2-3; 8 nucleotides align to TRBD2. The germline gives CDR1 GTSNPN, CDR2 SVGIG (reference sequence). V lost 0 bases, J lost 6 bases, and 8 bases stayed unmatched. The CDR3 consists of 15 residues. Here the CDR3 DNA reads TGTGCCTGGAGTGTCGTCGGGGGGGCGCGGGATACGCAGTATTTT. It codes for CAWSVVGGARDTQYF.

For this clonotype: A clone one base away is much larger, so this may be a read error. The V call is TRBV6-5, the J call TRBJ2-7; 7 positions agree with TRBD2. Germline assignment: CDR1 MNHEY and CDR2 SVGAGI. The CDR3 sequence is 14 residues long. The CDR3 DNA follows: TGTGCCAGCGGTTACTCTAGCGGAGCCTGGGAGCAGTACTTC. Translating it yields CASGYSSGAWEQYF.

About this clonotype: One junction end disagrees with the germline gene, perhaps due to a read error. This rearrangement joins TRBV28 to TRBJ2-2; D assignment may be TRBD1 or TRBD2 (5 bases each). Germline V gene lookup returns CDR1 MDHEN and CDR2 SYDVKM. This CDR3 has 17 residues. The CDR3 is CASSLTFGQVNTGELYF. The CDR3 DNA reads as TGTGCCAGCAGCCTGACCTTTGGACAAGTGAACACCGGGGAGCTGTATTTT.

Of note for this clonotype: Being one base from a much bigger clone, this may be a read error. The chain couples TRBV6-2 or TRBV6-3 to TRBJ2-1; TRBD2 matches 12 bases. Per the germline V gene, CDR1 is MNHEY and CDR2 is SVGEGT. The CDR3 has 18 amino acids. CDR3 protein: CASIYSMVTSGSRSEQFF. CDR3 nucleotides: TGTGCCAGCATTTACTCGATGGTGACTAGCGGGAGTCGTAGTGAGCAGTTCTTC.

This clonotype was detected only once. The rearrangement uses TRBV24-1 and TRBJ2-3, with TRBD2 matching 7 bases. J was trimmed by 0 bases and V by 3 bases; bases with no gene match: 2. From germline, CDR1 is KGHDR and CDR2 SFDVKD. The CDR3 contains 15 residues. The CDR3 loop is CATSDLAASTDTQYF. The CDR3 coding sequence is TGTGCCACCAGTGATCTAGCGGCAAGCACAGATACGCAGTATTTT.